This TCR beta chain was observed in a study of cytomegalovirus exposure and HLA in healthy donors. The PCR was carried out with 60 Vbeta primers and 13 Jbeta primers. Sequenced by immunoSEQ multiplex PCR; TCRdb stores in-frame clones only, minus some. The sample shows about 170,000 clones, approximately 84% of them seen only once. Study-level points and caveats: Diagnosis of cytomegalovirus status made by the classifier reportedly showed high specificity and sensitivity. Beyond CMV serostatus, there was no information to go on about immune exposure. Per published accounts, TCR beta sequences correctly predicted the HLA-A and HLA-B alleles of most subjects.

A note on this clone: The antigen is undetermined.

The receptor comes from a man between 25 and 39 years old in good health and CMV-seropositive. Sequencing was carried out using PBMCs.

Here the CDR3 reads CASSPTGRDEKLFF. As DNA, the CDR3 is TGTGCCAGCAGCCCGACAGGGCGGGATGAAAAACTGTTTTTT. This sequence joins TRBV11-2 and TRBJ1-4; 7 bases fit TRBD1. Germline CDR1 and CDR2: SGHAT and FQNNGV. This CDR3 is 14 amino acids long. V shed 5 bases and J 6 bases; nucleotides not matched to a gene: 6. The full variable domain, completed using reference TRBV11-2 and TRBJ1-4, is EAGVAQSPRYKIIEKRQSVAFWCNPISGHATLYWYQQILGQGPKLLIQFQNNGVVDDSQLPKDRFSAERLKGVDSTLKIQPAKLEDSAVYLCASSPTGRDEKLFFGSGTQLSVL.